Reported below is one T cell receptor beta chain. Its antigen is not identified. The CDR3 is 13 residues long. Germline V lookup: CDR1 MNHEY, CDR2 SVGEGT. These data come from a study of CXCR3-negative and CXCR3-positive naive CD8 T cells. Findings and caveats of the study: The TRB CDR3s that CXCR3-positive naive cells carried were more hydrophobic than those of CXCR3-negative naive cells. The level of CXCR3 expression partially decreased after cryopreservation; the majority of assays used fresh PBMCs.

UMI labels and 5' RACE were used to prepare the TRB cDNA libraries. TCRdb re-analyzed the 5' RACE reads; it lists each CDR3 protein once, without DNA. This listing includes tens of thousands of distinct CDR3 sequences. The V and J genes are TRBV6-2 or TRBV6-3 and TRBJ2-7; TCRdb designates TRBD2, a call that cannot be tested without DNA. Sequenced sample: naive CXCR3+ CD8+ T cells from blood. Subset specified: CD45RO-CCR7+CD27+CD95- naive CD8+ T cells expressing CXCR3 (TNR3+). This receptor was taken from a human donor in good health. Some clones in this sample may be carry-over from other donors' samples. The CDR3 loop is CASSRTLVEEQYF.